This TCR beta chain was sequenced during a study of blood T cell repertoires in COVID-19. In the study overall: Researchers got acute and convalescent COVID-19 samples from the United States, Italy and Spain. T cells, B-cell-depleted T cells, or PBMCs provided the cDNA or gDNA that served as material.

V was cut by 2 bases and J by 7 bases, with 8 bases left in between. The CDR3 is 12 residues long. Donors in Cohort 3 counted as recovered after two negative PCRs, clearance, or symptom resolution. This table comes from immunoSEQ multiplex PCR, and its TCRdb copy is limited to in-frame clones, with some not included. The repertoire consists of over 150,000 clones, with around 85% occurring once and the leading ten covering 5% to 7.5%. The V gene is TRBV12-3 or TRBV12-4, the J gene TRBJ1-1, with D tentatively TRBD1 (5 bases). The sample comprised PBMCs or T cells enriched from blood (not recorded which). This sequence originates from a man in his forties who had recovered from COVID-19. DNA for the CDR3: TGTGCCAGCAGTTTAAGGGGAAGTGAAGCTTTCTTT. It encodes CASSLRGSEAFF.